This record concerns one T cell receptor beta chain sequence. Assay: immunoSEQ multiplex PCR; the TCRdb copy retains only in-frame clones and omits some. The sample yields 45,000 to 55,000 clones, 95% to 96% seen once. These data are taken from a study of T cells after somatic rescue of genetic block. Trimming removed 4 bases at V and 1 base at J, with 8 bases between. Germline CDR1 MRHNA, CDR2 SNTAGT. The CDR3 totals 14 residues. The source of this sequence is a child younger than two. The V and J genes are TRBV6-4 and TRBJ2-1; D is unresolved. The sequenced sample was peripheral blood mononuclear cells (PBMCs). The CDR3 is CASSAQSSYNEQFF. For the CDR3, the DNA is TGTGCCAGCAGTGCCCAGTCTTCCTACAATGAGCAGTTCTTC.